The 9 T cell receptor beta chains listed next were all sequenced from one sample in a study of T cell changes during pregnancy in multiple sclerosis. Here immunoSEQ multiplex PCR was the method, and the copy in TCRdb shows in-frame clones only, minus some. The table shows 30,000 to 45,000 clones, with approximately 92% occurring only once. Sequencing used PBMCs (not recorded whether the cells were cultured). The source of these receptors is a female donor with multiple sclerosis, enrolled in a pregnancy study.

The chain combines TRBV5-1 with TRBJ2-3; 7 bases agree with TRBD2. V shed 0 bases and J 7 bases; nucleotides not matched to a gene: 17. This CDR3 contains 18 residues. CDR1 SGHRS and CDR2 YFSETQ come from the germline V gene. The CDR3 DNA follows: TGCGCCAGCAGCTTGGCCGTTATTCTGGGGGGAGGGCCAAATACGCAGTATTTT. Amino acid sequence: CASSLAVILGGGPNTQYF.

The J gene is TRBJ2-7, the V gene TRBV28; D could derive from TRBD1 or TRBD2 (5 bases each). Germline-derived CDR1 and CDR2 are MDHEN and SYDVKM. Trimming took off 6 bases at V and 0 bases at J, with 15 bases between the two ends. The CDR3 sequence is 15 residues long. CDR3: CASRAGTQSSYEQYF. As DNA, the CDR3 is TGTGCCAGCAGGGCCGGGACCCAAAGCTCCTACGAGCAGTACTTC.

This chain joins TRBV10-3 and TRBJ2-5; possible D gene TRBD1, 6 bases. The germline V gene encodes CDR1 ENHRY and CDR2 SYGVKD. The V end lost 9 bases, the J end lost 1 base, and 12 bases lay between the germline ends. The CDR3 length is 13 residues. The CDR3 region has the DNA TGTGCCATTTCGACAGGAGTCCAAGAGACCCAGTACTTC. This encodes CAISTGVQETQYF.

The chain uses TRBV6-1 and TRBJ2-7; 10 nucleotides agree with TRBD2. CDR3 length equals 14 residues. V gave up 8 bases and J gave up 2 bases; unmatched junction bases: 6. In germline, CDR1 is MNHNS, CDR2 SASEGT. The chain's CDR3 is CASRRTSGPYEQYF. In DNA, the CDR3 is TGTGCCAGCCGACGGACTAGCGGCCCCTACGAGCAGTACTTC.

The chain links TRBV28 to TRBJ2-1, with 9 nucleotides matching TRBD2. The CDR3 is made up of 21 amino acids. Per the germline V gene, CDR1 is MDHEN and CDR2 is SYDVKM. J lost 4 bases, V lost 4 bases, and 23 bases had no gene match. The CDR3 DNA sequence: TGTGCCAGCAGTTCCCTGGCCGGTTTCGGACCATCTAGCGGGATTTACAATGAGCAGTTCTTC. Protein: CASSSLAGFGPSSGIYNEQFF.

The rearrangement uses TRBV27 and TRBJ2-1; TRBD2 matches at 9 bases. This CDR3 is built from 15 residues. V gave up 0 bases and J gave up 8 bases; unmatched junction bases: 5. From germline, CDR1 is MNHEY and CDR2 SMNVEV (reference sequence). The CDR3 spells CASSLSRGRAYEQFF. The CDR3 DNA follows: TGTGCCAGCAGTTTATCTCGCGGGAGGGCCTATGAGCAGTTCTTC.

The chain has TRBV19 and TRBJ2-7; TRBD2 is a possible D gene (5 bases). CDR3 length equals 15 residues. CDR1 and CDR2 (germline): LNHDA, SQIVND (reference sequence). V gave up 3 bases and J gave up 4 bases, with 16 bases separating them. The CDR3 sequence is CASSIKRGYEYEQYF. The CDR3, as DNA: TGTGCCAGTAGTATTAAACGGGGTTACGAATACGAGCAGTACTTC.

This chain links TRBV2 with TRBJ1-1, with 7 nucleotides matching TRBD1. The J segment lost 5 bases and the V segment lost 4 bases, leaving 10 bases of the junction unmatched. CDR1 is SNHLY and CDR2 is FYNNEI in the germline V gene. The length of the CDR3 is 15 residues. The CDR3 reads CASSGLQGKGTEAFF. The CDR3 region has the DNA TGTGCCAGCAGTGGATTACAGGGGAAAGGGACTGAAGCTTTCTTT.

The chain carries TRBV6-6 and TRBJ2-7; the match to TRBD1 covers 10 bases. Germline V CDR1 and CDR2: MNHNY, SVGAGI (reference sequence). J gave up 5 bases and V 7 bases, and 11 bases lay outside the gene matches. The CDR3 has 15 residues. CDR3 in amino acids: CASTDRDRGGHEQYF. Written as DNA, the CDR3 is TGTGCCAGCACAGACCGGGACAGGGGCGGCCACGAGCAGTACTTC.